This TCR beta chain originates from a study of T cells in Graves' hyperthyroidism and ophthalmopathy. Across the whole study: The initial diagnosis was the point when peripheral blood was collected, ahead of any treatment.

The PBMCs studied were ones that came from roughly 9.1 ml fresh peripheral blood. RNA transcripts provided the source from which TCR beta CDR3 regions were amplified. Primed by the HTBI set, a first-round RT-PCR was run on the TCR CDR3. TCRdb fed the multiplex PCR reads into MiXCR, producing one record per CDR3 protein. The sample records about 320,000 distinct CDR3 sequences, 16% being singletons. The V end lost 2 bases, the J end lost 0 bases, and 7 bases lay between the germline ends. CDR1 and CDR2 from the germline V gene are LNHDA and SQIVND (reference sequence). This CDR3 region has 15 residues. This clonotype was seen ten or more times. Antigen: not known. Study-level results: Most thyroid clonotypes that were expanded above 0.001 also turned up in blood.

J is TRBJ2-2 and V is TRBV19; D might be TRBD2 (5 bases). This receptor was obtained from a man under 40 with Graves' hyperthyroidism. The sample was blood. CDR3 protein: CASSISAANTGELFF. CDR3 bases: TGTGCCAGTAGTATATCAGCGGCGAACACCGGGGAGCTGTTTTTT.